The source of this TCR beta chain is a study of OX40 agonist ivuxolimab in advanced cancers. Study-wide context: Ivuxolimab, which targeted the costimulatory receptor OX40 (CD134), was an agonistic, fully human IgG2 monoclonal antibody. Intravenous ivuxolimab was administered to patients every 2 weeks at six dose levels: 0.01, 0.1, 0.3, 1.5, 3 and 10 mg/kg. Of the roughly 53 patients in dose escalation, 19 had hepatocellular carcinoma, some 15 had melanoma, 9 had renal cell carcinoma and 9 had head and neck cancer. In the dose-escalation cohort, 82.7% of patients were male, and the mean age was approximately 64 years, with a range of 23 to 79. Patients were allowed to have had prior anti-PD-1, anti-PD-L1 or anti-CTLA-4 therapy, and approximately 43% of the dose-escalation patients had previously received checkpoint inhibitors. Partial responses were achieved by three dose-escalation patients, of whom one had hepatocellular carcinoma and two had cutaneous melanoma. Peripheral TCRbeta sequencing was intended to test whether TCR sequence diversity was altered and clonal T-cell expansion was caused by ivuxolimab. The monotherapy dose-escalation portion (N of about 47 patients) of the phase I ivuxolimab trial is reported in the paper. Beyond this particular receptor, the publication reports: At doses from 0.1 to 3.0 mg/kg, clonal expansion was seen in both CD4+ and CD8+ blood T cells between baseline and week 6. Low levels of normalized T-cell clonal expansion were also seen in some patients who did not respond. On average, CD8+ T cells showed more expanded clones than CD4+ T cells after ivuxolimab. In the 0.1-3.0 mg/kg groups, partial responders had among the lowest normalized peripheral clonal expansion, particularly in CD8+ T cells. The antigen specificity of the clonally expanded peripheral T cells was not determined.

Regarding this clone: Its antigen target is currently unknown. No clone much larger than this one lies a single base away; base qualities are absent.

Patients with autoimmune disease history or receiving systemic immunosuppression were excluded from the trial. In every dose cohort, peripheral blood was drawn for TCR sequencing at baseline, cycle 4 day 1, and cycle 7 day 1. Samples came from an open-label, multicenter, first-in-human phase I dose-escalation trial of ivuxolimab. The trial enrolled adults with locally advanced or metastatic head and neck squamous cell, hepatocellular, melanoma or renal cell carcinoma. Before TCR sequencing, CD4+ T cells and CD8+ T cells from peripheral blood were sorted into separate populations. Counted from cysteine to phenylalanine, this CDR3 has 16 amino acids. Solely the CDR3 DNA is kept, with 48 bases framed from the first base. CDR1 and CDR2, per the germline V gene (reference sequence), are LNHNV and YYDKDF. The junction shows trimming of 3 bases on V and 1 base on J, plus 16 bases between the germline ends.

To sequence the TCRbeta CDR3 region, genomic DNA was isolated from the sorted cells. The immunoSEQ Assay was used for sequencing of TCRbeta CDR3 regions. The immuneACCESS repertoire file appears here via TCRdb, limited to in-frame rearrangements. These files lack a portion of the clones; in checked studies, under half of the deficit traces to unresolved V genes, and the cause of the others is not known. Here the sample has around 60,000 clones; about 85% occur a single time. The top ten hold approximately 16% of the sample. The sequence was obtained from an adult with an advanced solid tumor such as melanoma, head and neck, liver or kidney cancer. Recombination joined TRBV15 with TRBJ2-7; D gene: possibly TRBD2, on 6 matching bases. The specimen was CD4+ or CD8+ T cells sorted from blood, collected in a trial of the OX40 agonist ivuxolimab. The CDR3 loop reads CATSSPPIGGSYEQYF. The DNA reads as follows: TGTGCCACCAGCAGTCCCCCTATCGGGGGATCCTACGAGCAGTACTTC.